This T cell receptor beta chain is drawn from a study of T cell repertoires in cytomegalovirus infection. TCRdb re-called the reads through MiXCR, storing one row per CDR3 protein. The sample holds about 20,000 distinct CDR3 sequences; around 43% are singletons and the top ten take approximately 96%. Note on this clonotype: Its antigen is not identified.

CDR3 size: 17 residues. The germline V and J ends were trimmed by 1 base and 0 bases, with 13 bases remaining between them. CDR1 SGHVS and CDR2 FQNEAQ come from the germline V gene. The receptor was derived from a human donor in good health (CMV status not recorded). Some clones in this sample may be carry-over from other donors' samples. Material: CD8+ T cells from cultured PBMCs, obtained from culture after CMV antigen stimulation. V usage is TRBV7-8 and J usage is TRBJ1-5, with D possibly being TRBD1 (5 bases). The CDR3 nucleotides read TGTGCCAGCAGCTTAGTTGGGGCCTTTTATAGCAATCAGCCCCAGCATTTT. As protein: CASSLVGAFYSNQPQHF.